The 25 T cell receptor beta chains given below trace back to one sample, sequenced in a study of blood T cell repertoires in COVID-19 (TCRdb year 2020). The library was made by the immunoSEQ multiplex PCR assay. Not all clones reach the TCRdb copy of this immuneACCESS table, which keeps in-frame sequences only. Checked studies attribute under half of the gap to unresolved V genes and leave the rest unexplained. Counted in this sample were 70,000 or so clones; nearly 80% of them appeared once. Jointly, the top ten make up around 47% of the sample. The specimen sequenced was peripheral blood. The receptors here all came from a human donor in a cohort sampled during active COVID-19.

This clone was detected only a few times. The V gene is TRBV2, the J gene TRBJ2-7; 7 bases align to TRBD1. CDR1 and CDR2 (germline): SNHLY, FYNNEI. The CDR3 sequence is 15 residues long. J was trimmed by 6 bases and V by 7 bases; bases with no gene match: 15. The CDR3 nucleotides are TGTGCCAGCACTACAGGGGTGGGCCTAATCTCCGAGCAGTACTTC. Translated, it gives CASTTGVGLISEQYF.

The rearrangement uses TRBV30 and TRBJ2-3; a weak D match, TRBD1 (5 bases). The V and J ends lost 0 bases and 0 bases respectively, with 13 bases between them. The germline CDR1 and CDR2 sequences are GTSNPN and SVGIG (reference sequence). The CDR3 is made up of 16 amino acids. The CDR3 nucleotides are TGTGCCTGGAGTGTGTCAAGGGGCCCCAGCACAGATACGCAGTATTTT. Its translation is CAWSVSRGPSTDTQYF.

This clone appeared once. V and J are TRBV5-1 and TRBJ2-1, with D perhaps TRBD2 (7 bases). This CDR3 spans 14 amino acids. Germline V gene lookup returns CDR1 SGHRS and CDR2 YFSETQ. Trimming pared 3 bases from V and 9 bases from J, leaving 16 bases between. The CDR3 protein is CASSSTGGEGEQFF. The DNA of the CDR3 is TGCGCCAGCAGCTCGACGGGGGGCGAGGGTGAGCAGTTCTTC. Full variable domain (remainder filled in from reference TRBV5-1 and TRBJ2-1): KAGVTQTPRYLIKTRGQQVTLSCSPISGHRSVSWYQQTPGQGLQFLFEYFSETQRNKGNFPGRFSGRQFSNSRSEMNVSTLELGDSALYLCASSSTGGEGEQFFGPGTRLTVL.

The chain is built from TRBV4-2 and TRBJ2-3; 11 bases match TRBD1. Unmatched junction bases numbered 11, after V lost 1 base and J lost 8 bases. The CDR3 length is 17 residues. Germline V gene data show CDR1 as LGHNA and CDR2 as YNFKEQ. The CDR3 nucleotides read TGTGCCAGCAGCCAAGCAGCCGGGACAGGGGGATCGGTTACGCAGTATTTT. This encodes CASSQAAGTGGSVTQYF.

This clone was found once. The V call is TRBV30, the J call TRBJ2-1; 8 bases fit TRBD1. V shed 3 bases, J shed 12 bases, and the junction held 10 bases outside the gene matches. CDR3 length: 13 residues. CDR1 is GTSNPN, CDR2 SVGIG, per germline (reference sequence). In DNA, the CDR3 is TGTGCCTGGAGGACCGGACAGGGTGGGGGGCAGTTCTTC. Its protein is CAWRTGQGGGQFF.

The chain is built from TRBV5-1 and TRBJ2-1; TRBD1 aligns across 7 bases. The ends lost 4 bases at V and 5 bases at J; junction bases unmatched: 9. CDR3 length: 15 amino acids. In germline, CDR1 is SGHRS, CDR2 YFSETQ. CDR3 protein: CASSAEGQTNNEQFF. As DNA, the CDR3 is TGCGCCAGCAGCGCTGAGGGACAGACTAACAATGAGCAGTTCTTC.

This clone was found many times. In the same sample, other DNA sequences code for this CDR3. V gene TRBV14 combines with J gene TRBJ2-4; 8 bases are a match to TRBD2. V lost 4 bases, J lost 6 bases, and 5 bases stayed unmatched. The length of the CDR3 is 14 residues. Germline CDR1 is SGHDN and CDR2 is FVKESK. CDR3 DNA sequence: TGTGCCAGCAGCCCCGGGGGGGCGGGAAACATTCAGTACTTC. Translation gives CASSPGGAGNIQYF.

This clone has just a few counts. The V and J genes are TRBV28 and TRBJ2-7; 8 bases align to TRBD1. The germline gives CDR1 MDHEN, CDR2 SYDVKM. V shed 6 bases, J shed 0 bases, and the junction held 7 bases outside the gene matches. The CDR3 covers 15 residues. CDR3 sequence reads: CASRPQTGGSYEQYF. Written as DNA, the CDR3 is TGTGCCAGCAGGCCCCAAACAGGGGGCTCCTACGAGCAGTACTTC.

The chain links TRBV28 to TRBJ2-1, with TRBD2 matching 12 bases. Germline CDR1 and CDR2: MDHEN and SYDVKM. The CDR3 extends over 16 amino acids. Trimming at V came to 4 bases and at J to 0 bases, leaving 1 base not matched to a gene. CDR3 sequence (DNA): TGTGCCAGCAGTTCTAGCGGGGGGGCCTCCTACAATGAGCAGTTCTTC. Translated: CASSSSGGASYNEQFF. Full variable domain (outside the CDR3, taken from reference TRBV28 and TRBJ2-1): DVKVTQSSRYLVKRTGEKVFLECVQDMDHENMFWYRQDPGLGLRLIYFSYDVKMKEKGDIPEGYSVSREKKERFSLILESASTNQTSMYLCASSSSGGASYNEQFFGPGTRLTVL.

The chain is built from TRBV15 and TRBJ2-6; 8 bases agree with TRBD1. V lost 2 bases to trimming and J lost 0 bases; unmatched junction nucleotides: 9. The CDR3 totals 19 residues. Germline CDR1 and CDR2: LNHNV and YYDKDF (reference sequence). This CDR3 reads CATSRPAGTGNSGANVLTF. CDR3 nucleotides: TGTGCCACCAGCAGACCCGCCGGGACAGGAAACTCTGGGGCCAACGTCCTGACTTTC.

The chain recombines TRBV23-1 with TRBJ1-5; D not resolved. TRBV23-1 is treated as an ORF (open reading frame) with a function not yet certain. V was shortened by 8 bases and J by 2 bases, with 16 bases between the two germline ends. This CDR3 has 15 amino acids. The chain's CDR3 is CASRDGQEGNQPQHF. CDR3 nucleotide sequence: TGCGCCAGCCGAGACGGGCAGGAGGGCAATCAGCCCCAGCATTTT.

The chain combines TRBV28 with TRBJ2-5; 8 bases align to TRBD2. The CDR3 totals 15 residues. CDR1 is MDHEN, CDR2 SYDVKM, per germline. V shed 8 bases, J shed 5 bases, and the junction held 13 bases outside the gene matches. The CDR3 coding sequence is TGTGCCAGCTCCAGGGCGTCCAGCGGGAGCGAGACCCAGTACTTC. Amino acid sequence: CASSRASSGSETQYF.

The chain has TRBV10-1 and TRBJ1-2, with a tentative D call TRBD1 (5 bases). The ends were cut back, 0 bases at V and 3 bases at J, with 11 bases in the middle. Germline-derived CDR1 and CDR2 are WNHNN and SYGVQD (reference sequence). CDR3 length equals 15 residues. The CDR3 sequence is CASSESLGGHYGYTF. CDR3 DNA: TGCGCCAGCAGTGAGTCCTTGGGGGGTCACTATGGCTACACCTTC.

This sequence joins TRBV14 and TRBJ2-1; 7 bases match TRBD2. The germline V gene encodes CDR1 SGHDN and CDR2 FVKESK. The V and J ends lost 4 bases and 7 bases, in that order; junction bases with no gene match: 13. This CDR3 spans 16 amino acids. The CDR3, as DNA: TGTGCCAGCAGCCGCCACGGGGTAGCGGGTTGGAATGAGCAGTTCTTC. Amino acids: CASSRHGVAGWNEQFF.

A word on this clone: The junction departs from the called germline gene at one end, perhaps through a read error. This chain connects TRBV19 to TRBJ2-1; 11 bases align to TRBD2. This CDR3 has 13 residues. Germline V gene sequence: CDR1 LNHDA, CDR2 SQIVND (reference sequence). The CDR3 DNA sequence: TGTGCCAGTAGTACCCCGACTAGCGGGAACCCACTCTTC. Its protein is CASSTPTSGNPLF.

The rearrangement uses TRBV24-1 and TRBJ1-3; D unresolved. CDR1 and CDR2 (germline): KGHDR, SFDVKD. The CDR3 has 14 amino acids. Trimming removed 3 bases at V and 0 bases at J, with 5 bases between. This CDR3 reads CATSDLFSGNTIYF. In nucleotides, the CDR3 is TGTGCCACCAGTGATCTATTCTCTGGAAACACCATATATTTT.

This clone was observed a handful of times. The chain joins TRBV28 to TRBJ1-5; D not resolved. V was trimmed by 11 bases and J by 0 bases, leaving 11 bases between them. CDR1 and CDR2 (germline): MDHEN, SYDVKM. This CDR3 contains 13 residues. The CDR3 nucleotides read TGTGCCCTCAGAGGAGATAGCAATCAGCCCCAGCATTTT. This codes for CALRGDSNQPQHF.

V gene TRBV12-3 or TRBV12-4 combines with J gene TRBJ2-3; perhaps TRBD2 as D (6 bases). This CDR3 contains 13 residues. With 5 bases removed from V and 0 bases from J, the gap between germline ends came to 6 bases. The CDR3 nucleotides are TGTGCCAGCAGTAGCGGGAGCACAGATACGCAGTATTTT. It is translated as CASSSGSTDTQYF.

This clone occurred once. The V gene is TRBV28, the J gene TRBJ1-4, with D possibly being TRBD1 (5 bases). Germline V gene sequence: CDR1 MDHEN, CDR2 SYDVKM. The CDR3 sequence is 14 residues long. V gave up 4 bases and J gave up 7 bases, with 13 bases separating them. CDR3 sequence (DNA): TGTGCCAGCAGTTCCGGACAACAGGCTGAAAAACTGTTTTTT. It translates to CASSSGQQAEKLFF.

This CDR3 is CASSLSSGSPLHF. CDR3 nucleotides: TGTGCCAGCAGTTTATCGAGTGGTTCACCCCTCCACTTT. The chain uses TRBV27 and TRBJ1-6; no clear D. Trimming stripped 0 bases from V and 9 bases from J, with 6 bases between. The germline gives CDR1 MNHEY, CDR2 SMNVEV (reference sequence). The CDR3 length is 13 residues.

V gene TRBV19 combines with J gene TRBJ2-2; 8 bases align to TRBD1. The CDR3 sequence is 17 residues long. The V gene end was trimmed by 3 bases and the J gene end by 4 bases; junction bases not matched to a gene: 10. Germline V gene sequence: CDR1 LNHDA, CDR2 SQIVND (reference sequence). CDR3: CASSIGPGRGPTGELFF. The CDR3, as DNA: TGTGCCAGTAGTATCGGGCCCGGCAGGGGGCCCACCGGGGAGCTGTTTTTT.

This clone was detected once. The rearrangement uses TRBV3-1 (or the pseudogene TRBV3-2) and TRBJ2-5; 10 bases are a match to TRBD1. Germline values: CDR1 LGHDT, CDR2 YNNKEL (reference sequence). With V trimmed by 4 bases and J by 0 bases, 8 bases remained unmatched. CDR3 size: 17 residues. The CDR3 sequence: CASSLRQGALYQETQYF. CDR3 nucleotide sequence: TGTGCCAGCAGCCTCAGACAGGGGGCCTTGTACCAAGAGACCCAGTACTTC.

This clone appeared once. V and J are TRBV5-1 and TRBJ2-1; 8 nucleotides align to TRBD2. CDR1 and CDR2 from the germline V gene are SGHRS and YFSETQ. The CDR3 is 15 residues long. The V gene end was trimmed by 3 bases and the J gene end by 4 bases; junction bases not matched to a gene: 6. CDR3 sequence reads: CASSSTSGDYNEQFF. The CDR3 bases are TGCGCCAGCAGCTCCACTAGCGGAGATTACAATGAGCAGTTCTTC. Full variable domain (rest looked up from reference TRBV5-1 and TRBJ2-1): KAGVTQTPRYLIKTRGQQVTLSCSPISGHRSVSWYQQTPGQGLQFLFEYFSETQRNKGNFPGRFSGRQFSNSRSEMNVSTLELGDSALYLCASSSTSGDYNEQFFGPGTRLTVL.

This clone was seen more than once but under ten times. The J gene is TRBJ2-1, the V gene TRBV28; 11 bases are shared with TRBD2. V shed 7 bases and J 2 bases; nucleotides not matched to a gene: 4. From germline, CDR1 is MDHEN and CDR2 SYDVKM. There are 15 residues in the CDR3. The chain's CDR3 is CASTLAGAPYNEQFF. The DNA for the CDR3 is TGTGCCAGCACACTAGCGGGGGCCCCCTACAATGAGCAGTTCTTC. The full variable domain, completed using reference TRBV28 and TRBJ2-1, is DVKVTQSSRYLVKRTGEKVFLECVQDMDHENMFWYRQDPGLGLRLIYFSYDVKMKEKGDIPEGYSVSREKKERFSLILESASTNQTSMYLCASTLAGAPYNEQFFGPGTRLTVL.

The chain combines TRBV19 with TRBJ1-2; 9 nucleotides line up with TRBD1. V lost 5 bases to trimming and J lost 4 bases; unmatched junction nucleotides: 8. The CDR3 runs to 15 residues. CDR1 and CDR2 (germline): LNHDA, SQIVND (reference sequence). This CDR3 is CASSPYGTGPYGYTF. In nucleotides, the CDR3 is TGTGCCAGTAGTCCCTACGGGACAGGGCCCTATGGCTACACCTTC.